This TCR beta chain originates from a study of blood T cell repertoires in COVID-19. Study at large: Spain, Italy and the United States supplied samples that represented acute and convalescent COVID-19.

Ages ranged from roughly 18 to 100 years, with residence in some 25 US areas. The CDR3 loop spans 14 amino acids. CDR1 and CDR2 from the germline V gene are SGHVS and FNYEAQ. Trimming took off 3 bases at V and 3 bases at J, with 11 bases between the two ends. Some clones are missing from TCRdb's copy, which holds only in-frame ones; the method was immunoSEQ multiplex PCR. The sample lists about 240,000 clones; 70% to 90% were seen once. Sequencing input: PBMCs or T cells enriched from blood (not recorded which). The clonotype originates from a woman aged 40 to 50 with acute COVID-19. The genes are TRBV7-6 and TRBJ1-1, with D possibly TRBD1 on 5 matching bases. This CDR3 is CASSLGDSHTEAFF. The CDR3 DNA reads as TGTGCCAGCAGCTTGGGGGACTCTCACACTGAAGCTTTCTTT.